The source of this T cell receptor (beta chain) is a study of cytomegalovirus exposure and HLA in healthy donors. Study-wide points: The study put some 150 TCR beta chains on its list as cytomegalovirus-associated. Many donors carried some public TCRs, although rarity characterized most TCR sequences.

V lost 1 base to trimming and J lost 5 bases; unmatched junction nucleotides: 14. The CDR3 is made up of 17 amino acids. Germline values: CDR1 MDHEN, CDR2 SYDVKM. Details on this clone: Antigen unknown.

Some clones are missing from TCRdb's copy, which holds only in-frame ones; the method was immunoSEQ multiplex PCR. The sample comprises about 74,000 clones, nearly 95% of which are singletons, and about 1.4% rests with the top ten. The sequencing sample was made of PBMCs. The receptor was derived from a man aged 18 to 29 in good health and CMV-seropositive. The rearrangement uses TRBV28 and TRBJ2-7; TRBD1 agrees at 7 bases. CDR3 nucleotide sequence: TGTGCCAGCAGTTTATCCCGACCGGACAGGAGAGCTAACGAGCAGTACTTC. Translation: CASSLSRPDRRANEQYF.